A selection of T cell receptor beta chains follows, all from one sample in a study of blood T cell repertoires in COVID-19. TCRdb keeps only in-frame clones here, not all; method: immunoSEQ multiplex PCR. Among 45,000 to 60,000 clones listed, around 83% were seen once. What was sequenced was peripheral blood. These receptor sequences come from a woman aged 60-75 years with acute or convalescent COVID-19. The CDR3 runs from the conserved cysteine through the conserved F or W. The D gene is left open where the match is weak. Clone size is shown for a subset of rows, as once, few, many or a class of expanded clone.

abundance	j_gene	v_gene	d_gene	CDR3aa	CDR3nt
-	TRBJ2-1	TRBV5-1	-	CASSLKRAEGNEQFF	TGCGCCAGCAGCTTGAAGAGGGCTGAAGGAAATGAGCAGTTCTTC
-	TRBJ1-4	TRBV7-9	-	CASSSDTFNEKLFF	TGTGCCAGCAGCTCCGACACGTTTAATGAAAAACTGTTTTTT
few	TRBJ1-2	TRBV4-2	TRBD1	CASSQETGGFYGYTF	TGTGCCAGCAGCCAAGAAACAGGGGGCTTCTATGGCTACACCTTC
-	TRBJ1-2	TRBV29-1	TRBD1	CSVSTGAYGYTF	TGCAGCGTTTCGACAGGGGCCTATGGCTACACCTTC
-	TRBJ2-1	TRBV7-8	-	CASSLQGTNNEQFF	TGTGCCAGCAGCCTCCAGGGGACCAACAATGAGCAGTTCTTC
-	TRBJ1-2	TRBV28	TRBD1	CASRIPLIQGAKGYTF	TGTGCCAGCAGGATACCCCTGATTCAGGGGGCTAAGGGCTACACCTTC
-	TRBJ1-2	TRBV9	-	CASSVGNRDSYGYTF	TGTGCCAGCAGCGTAGGAAATCGGGATAGCTATGGCTACACCTTC
-	TRBJ2-7	TRBV10-3	-	CATASGSELHEQYF	TGTGCCACGGCGAGCGGCAGTGAGTTACACGAGCAGTACTTC
once	TRBJ1-6	TRBV11-1	-	CASSTGSSYNSPLHF	TGTGCCAGCAGCACAGGGAGCTCCTATAATTCACCCCTCCACTTT
-	TRBJ2-1	TRBV6-6	TRBD2	CASSYFAGGSNEQFF	TGTGCCAGCAGTTACTTCGCGGGAGGAAGCAATGAGCAGTTCTTC
-	TRBJ2-3	TRBV14	-	CASSQDLLARGTDTQYF	TGTGCCAGCAGCCAAGACCTTCTAGCTCGTGGAACAGATACGCAGTATTTT
few	TRBJ1-2	TRBV5-4	-	CASSQTGNYGYTF	TGTGCCAGCAGCCAAACAGGAAACTATGGCTACACCTTC
-	TRBJ2-1	TRBV19	TRBD2	CASSSFLGLADNEQFF	TGTGCCAGTAGTAGCTTCCTAGGACTAGCGGATAATGAGCAGTTCTTC
-	TRBJ1-3	TRBV6-5	-	CASSYSGRGGNTIYF	TGTGCCAGCAGTTACTCGGGACGGGGGGGAAACACCATATATTTT